This TCR beta chain stems from a study of T cells in women clearing cervical HPV infection. Overall study results and limits: It is unknown whether associations predate infection; no effector/memory or HPV-specific sorting. Repertoire richness, not evenness, was significantly elevated in CIN3+ cases versus controls.

MY09/MY11 PCR detected cervical HPV DNA; dot-blot assigned genotypes. The V and J ends lost 4 bases and 0 bases respectively, with 10 bases between them. The CDR3 covers 14 residues. Germline lookup yields CDR1 MNHEY and CDR2 SVGEGT. Only in-frame clones appear in the TCRdb table, and some are missing; sequencing was by immunoSEQ multiplex PCR. This sample lists under 50,000 clones; its ten largest clones have approximately 6%. A word on this clone: Its antigen remains unknown. The read halts 3 residues ahead of the CDR3 end, with the missing end drawn from the germline J gene.

Material: blood buffy coat. V and J are TRBV6-2 or TRBV6-3 and TRBJ2-7; TRBD1 is a possible D gene (5 bases). The TCR sequence derives from a woman aged 18-70 years with a cervical HPV16 infection that either progressed to CIN3+ or cleared (not recorded which). The covered CDR3 bases are TGTGCCAGCAGTTCGACAGATTCCTCCTACGAG. It is translated as CASSSTDSSYE. The whole CDR3 sequence is CASSSTDSSYEQYF.